This T cell receptor beta chain emerged from a study of blood T cell repertoires in COVID-19. As for the study in general: From the United States, Italy and Spain came samples of acute and convalescent COVID-19. The analysed material was cDNA or gDNA that came from T cells, B-cell-depleted T cells, or PBMCs.

In the study's own analysis: How many nucleated cells were present was estimated from reference gene primer amplification. TCRdb keeps only in-frame clones here, not all; method: immunoSEQ multiplex PCR. V and J calls and clone size are as listed in that table; D and trimming were resolved from the DNA. The repertoire consists of 250,000 to 350,000 clones, with 88% occurring once and the leading ten covering more than 7.5%. There are 14 residues in the CDR3. V dropped 2 bases and J dropped 6 bases, with 10 bases sitting between them. Looked up from germline, CDR1 is MGHRA and CDR2 is YSYEKL. The chain joins TRBV4-1 to TRBJ2-2, with a tentative D call TRBD2 (5 bases). The sequence was obtained from a man aged 18 to 35 with active or convalescent COVID-19. Material: peripheral blood. The CDR3 spells CASSQPLVPGELFF. CDR3 DNA sequence: TGCGCCAGCAGCCAACCACTAGTCCCCGGGGAGCTGTTTTTT.